The T cell receptor beta chain under discussion was sequenced for a study of cytomegalovirus exposure and HLA in healthy donors. Researchers ran the PCR with 60 Vbeta and 13 Jbeta primers. Using immunoSEQ multiplex PCR, the repertoire was profiled, and TCRdb retains in-frame clones only, with some absent. The table shows 100,000 to 150,000 clones, with roughly 80% occurring only once. The trim removed 0 bases at V and 8 bases at J, leaving 2 bases unmatched. There are 14 residues in the CDR3. The germline CDR1 and CDR2 sequences are SGHTS and YDEGEE. The sample consisted of PBMCs. The chain recombines TRBV5-8 with TRBJ1-6; 7 nucleotides agree with TRBD1. The TCR originated in a woman in her 40s in good health and CMV-seropositive. CDR3 sequence: CASSLGQGDSPLHF. Here the CDR3 DNA reads TGTGCCAGCAGCTTGGGGCAGGGGGATTCACCCCTCCACTTT. The variable domain in full, with the rest retrieved from reference TRBV5-8 and TRBJ1-6, is EAGVTQSPTHLIKTRGQQATLRCSPISGHTSVYWYQQALGLGLQFLLWYDEGEERNRGNFPPRFSGRQFPNYSSELNVNALELEDSALYLCASSLGQGDSPLHFGNGTRLTVT.